This TCR beta chain was sequenced in a study of blood T cell repertoires in COVID-19. In the study overall: COVID-19 samples from acute and convalescent phases originated in the United States, Italy and Spain. The cDNA or gDNA used as material had been derived from T cells, B-cell-depleted T cells, or PBMCs.

J lost 0 bases, V lost 5 bases, and 14 bases had no gene match. This CDR3 contains 19 residues. Germline CDR1 and CDR2: SGHVS and FQNEAQ. Original methodology: Amplification of reference gene primers was used by the study to estimate nucleated cell counts. Measured with immunoSEQ multiplex PCR; TCRdb has only the in-frame clones, and not every one. V and J calls and clone size are given by that table; D and trimming were obtained from the DNA. Of about 240,000 clones in the sample, roughly 87% were seen once. The sequenced sample was peripheral blood. This sequence joins TRBV7-8 and TRBJ2-1; the match to TRBD2 covers 9 bases. This receptor was identified in a man aged 60 to 69 who had recovered from COVID-19. The CDR3 nucleotides read TGTGCCAGCAGCACCCAGAGGGGACTAGCTGATTTCTCCTACAATGAGCAGTTCTTC. Translated: CASSTQRGLADFSYNEQFF.